The 8 T cell receptor beta chains given below trace back to one sample, sequenced in a study of OX40 agonist ivuxolimab in advanced cancers. This table comes from immunoSEQ multiplex PCR, and its TCRdb copy is limited to in-frame clones, with some not included. The table has roughly 98,000 clones, around 85% seen once. Sequenced material: CD4+ or CD8+ T cells sorted from blood, taken in a trial of the OX40 agonist ivuxolimab. The receptors stem from an adult with an advanced solid tumor such as melanoma, head and neck, liver or kidney cancer.

This clone was recorded once. This sequence joins TRBV28 and TRBJ2-1, with TRBD1 identical over 9 bases. This CDR3 has 16 residues. Germline-derived CDR1 and CDR2 are MDHEN and SYDVKM. V lost 5 bases to trimming and J lost 2 bases; unmatched junction nucleotides: 7. Written as DNA, the CDR3 is TGTGCCAGCAGTCCACTGGGGACAGGGACCTACAATGAGCAGTTCTTC. Its translation is CASSPLGTGTYNEQFF.

The chain combines TRBV7-2 with TRBJ2-5; D is possibly TRBD1 or TRBD2 (5 bases each). The V end lost 5 bases, the J end lost 5 bases, and 12 bases lay between the germline ends. This CDR3 spans 13 amino acids. CDR1 and CDR2 from the germline V gene are SGHTA and FQGNSA. CDR3 amino acids: CASSPRWGETQYF. In DNA form, the CDR3 reads TGTGCCAGCAGCCCACGCTGGGGGGAGACCCAGTACTTC.

This chain uses TRBV7-2 with TRBJ2-3, with D perhaps matching TRBD1 or TRBD2 (6 bases each). CDR3 length equals 17 residues. V was shortened by 0 bases and J by 2 bases, with 15 bases between the two germline ends. Per the germline V gene, CDR1 is SGHTA and CDR2 is FQGNSA. The CDR3 sequence: CASSLAGGGVNTDTQYF. The DNA of the CDR3 is TGTGCCAGCAGCTTAGCGGGGGGCGGGGTGAACACAGATACGCAGTATTTT.

This chain joins TRBV28 and TRBJ2-7, with D possibly matching TRBD2 (5 bases). Looked up from germline, CDR1 is MDHEN and CDR2 is SYDVKM. Trimming shortened V by 1 base and J by 5 bases, and 12 bases separated the two germline ends. The CDR3 is 14 amino acids. CDR3 region: CASSLSSQPNEQYF. Written as DNA, the CDR3 is TGTGCCAGCAGTTTATCTAGCCAACCCAACGAGCAGTACTTC.

This clone has a single count. The chain employs TRBV2 and TRBJ1-5, with D tentatively TRBD1 (5 bases). With 7 bases removed from V and 3 bases from J, the gap between germline ends came to 19 bases. Germline CDR1 SNHLY, CDR2 FYNNEI. The CDR3 runs 16 residues. The CDR3 loop is CASTGPGGPSNQPQHF. The CDR3 DNA is TGTGCCAGCACGGGGCCGGGGGGACCTTCCAATCAGCCCCAGCATTTT.

The chain carries TRBV5-1 and TRBJ2-3, with D uncertain. The germline V gene encodes CDR1 SGHRS and CDR2 YFSETQ. Trimming took off 0 bases at V and 6 bases at J, with 14 bases between the two ends. CDR3 length: 15 amino acids. CDR3 bases: TGCGCCAGCAGCTTGGAGTCCATTAGTCACGATACGCAGTATTTT. This codes for CASSLESISHDTQYF. The full variable domain, its missing parts supplied by reference TRBV5-1 and TRBJ2-3, is KAGVTQTPRYLIKTRGQQVTLSCSPISGHRSVSWYQQTPGQGLQFLFEYFSETQRNKGNFPGRFSGRQFSNSRSEMNVSTLELGDSALYLCASSLESISHDTQYFGPGTRLTVL.

V usage is TRBV6-1 and J usage is TRBJ2-2; D unclear. The CDR3 has 14 amino acids. Germline CDR1 and CDR2: MNHNS and SASEGT. Trimming left V 5 bases short and J 1 base short, with 8 bases between. CDR3 in DNA: TGTGCCAGCAGTACGAAGCGGAACACCGGGGAGCTGTTTTTT. Translation gives CASSTKRNTGELFF.

The V gene is TRBV18, the J gene TRBJ2-3; D unclear. The V end lost 2 bases, the J end lost 4 bases, and 7 bases lay between the germline ends. This CDR3 has 13 residues. Germline V CDR1 and CDR2: KGHSH, LQKENI. CDR3 amino acids: CASSPRTADTQYF. CDR3 bases: TGTGCCAGCTCACCAAGAACGGCAGATACGCAGTATTTT.